The 8 T cell receptor beta chains listed next were all sequenced from one sample in a study of CD8 T cell repertoires and HIV-1 epitope variants. Data came from immunoSEQ multiplex PCR; TCRdb stores just in-frame clones and leaves some out. The table has roughly 5,000 clones, around 70% seen once. What these receptors recognize is not known. The sequenced material came from cultured CD8+ T cells derived from PBMCs. These receptors came from a male donor with HIV.

The chain has TRBV19 and TRBJ2-1; a weak D match, TRBD2 (6 bases). This CDR3 region has 12 residues. The germline V gene encodes CDR1 LNHDA and CDR2 SQIVND (reference sequence). V lost 9 bases, J lost 8 bases, and 14 bases lay in between. CDR3 coding DNA: TGTGCCAGCGGCCGGGGGTTAGATGAGCAGTTCTTC. As protein: CASGRGLDEQFF.

This clone appeared once. The chain couples TRBV11-3 to TRBJ2-7; 10 bases align to TRBD2. The CDR3 is 17 residues long. The ends lost 1 base at V and 3 bases at J; junction bases unmatched: 9. Per germline, CDR1 SGHNT and CDR2 YENEEA. CDR3 coding DNA: TGTGCCAGCAGCTTAGGACTAGCGGGCCGCACTGACTACGAGCAGTACTTC. It specifies CASSLGLAGRTDYEQYF.

This clone was found a few times. The CDR3 sequence is CASSVGGIATEAFF. In DNA form, the CDR3 reads TGTGCCAGCAGCGTAGGAGGAATCGCGACTGAAGCTTTCTTT. The chain has TRBV9 and TRBJ1-1, with unresolved D. The V end lost 0 bases, the J end lost 5 bases, and 11 bases lay between the germline ends. The germline gives CDR1 SGDLS, CDR2 YYNGEE. The CDR3 runs to 14 residues.

V gene TRBV5-2 combines with J gene TRBJ2-5; the table's TRBD2 call for D was not verified on the DNA. TRBV5-2 is a pseudogene locus. This CDR3 has 15 amino acids. CDR3 protein: CASSSAGIDQETQYF. The CDR3, as DNA: TGTGCCAGCAGCTCCGCCGGGATAGATCAAGAGACCCAGTACTTC.

The V gene is TRBV28, the J gene TRBJ2-7; no definite D call. Trimming took off 4 bases at V and 6 bases at J, with 13 bases between the two ends. The CDR3 has 13 residues. The germline CDR1 and CDR2 sequences are MDHEN and SYDVKM. The CDR3 region is CASSSRRQPEQYF. CDR3 nucleotide sequence: TGTGCCAGCAGTTCCCGCCGGCAGCCCGAGCAGTACTTC.

This clone came up once. This chain joins TRBV7-2 and TRBJ2-7; 7 positions agree with TRBD2. The CDR3 runs 15 residues. Looked up from germline, CDR1 is SGHTA and CDR2 is FQGNSA. V was clipped by 4 bases and J by 6 bases; unmatched bases: 12. CDR3 bases: TGTGCCAGCAGCTCCCCGGGACTACCCGAAGGCGAGCAGTACTTC. Its translation is CASSSPGLPEGEQYF.

This clone was seen only a few times. The chain recombines TRBV9 with TRBJ2-7; possible D gene TRBD2, 5 bases. Looked up from germline, CDR1 is SGDLS and CDR2 is YYNGEE. The CDR3 totals 15 residues. The V gene lost 3 bases and the J gene lost 3 bases, with 16 bases spanning the gap. CDR3 region: CASSDDYLGNYEQYF. The CDR3, as DNA: TGTGCCAGCAGCGACGACTACCTTGGGAACTACGAGCAGTACTTC.

This chain connects TRBV11-3 to TRBJ2-3; the D is unclear. V lost 4 bases to trimming and J lost 6 bases, with 11 bases between them. Germline CDR1 SGHNT, CDR2 YENEEA. The CDR3 loop spans 13 amino acids. CDR3 in amino acids: CASSSDRFDTQYF. The DNA for the CDR3 is TGTGCCAGCAGCTCCGACCGTTTCGATACGCAGTATTTT.